The entry below describes one TCR beta chain. This specimen belongs to a study of blood T cell repertoires in COVID-19. As for the study in general: The United States, Italy and Spain supplied acute and convalescent COVID-19 samples.

Germline CDR1 MNHEY, CDR2 SVGAGI. The CDR3 consists of 14 residues. J lost 8 bases, V lost 8 bases, and 9 bases had no gene match. Repertoires were generated with immunoSEQ multiplex PCR, while TCRdb's copy carries only in-frame clones and drops some. The sample contains roughly 150,000 clones, 84% of which appear only once. The rearrangement joins TRBV6-5 to TRBJ1-4; 9 bases match TRBD1. This receptor was obtained from a human donor in a cohort sampled during active COVID-19. Input material: peripheral blood. The chain's CDR3 is CASVQGQGSEKLFF. For the CDR3, the DNA is TGTGCCAGCGTTCAAGGACAGGGGTCGGAAAAACTGTTTTTT.